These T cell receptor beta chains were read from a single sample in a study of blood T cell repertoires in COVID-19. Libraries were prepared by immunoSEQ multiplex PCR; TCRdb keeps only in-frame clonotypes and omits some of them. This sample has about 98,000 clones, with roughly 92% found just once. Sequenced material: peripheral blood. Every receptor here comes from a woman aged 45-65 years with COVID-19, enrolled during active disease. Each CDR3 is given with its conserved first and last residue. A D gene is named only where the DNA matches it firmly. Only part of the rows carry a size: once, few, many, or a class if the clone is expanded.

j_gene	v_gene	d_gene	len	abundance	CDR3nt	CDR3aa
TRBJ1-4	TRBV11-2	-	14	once	TGTGCCAGCAGCTTAGGGCAGGGTTGGGAAAAACTGTTTTTT	CASSLGQGWEKLFF
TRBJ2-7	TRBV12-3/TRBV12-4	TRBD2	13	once	TGTGCCAGTAAACTAGCGGGGCCCCACGAGCAGTACTTC	CASKLAGPHEQYF
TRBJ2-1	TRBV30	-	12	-	TGTGCCTGGAGTGTACAGGACAATGAGCAGTTCTTC	CAWSVQDNEQFF
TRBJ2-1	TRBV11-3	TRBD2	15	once	TGTGCCAGCAGCTCCCCTAGCGGGTGGTACAATGAGCAGTTCTTC	CASSSPSGWYNEQFF
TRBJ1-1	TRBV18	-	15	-	TGTGCCAGCTCACTTTCGGACAGCAAGAACACTGAAGCTTTCTTT	CASSLSDSKNTEAFF
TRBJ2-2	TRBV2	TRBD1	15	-	TGTGCCAGCGGAAACAGGGGGAGGTACACCGGGGAGCTGTTTTTT	CASGNRGRYTGELFF
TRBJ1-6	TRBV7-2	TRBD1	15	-	TGTGCCAGCAGCCGTATACAGGGGGGAAATTCACCCCTCCACTTT	CASSRIQGGNSPLHF
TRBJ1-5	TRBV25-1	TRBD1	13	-	TGTGCCAGCAGTTCGACAGGGAATCAGCCCCAGCATTTT	CASSSTGNQPQHF
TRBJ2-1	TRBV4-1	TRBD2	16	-	TGCGCCAGCAGCCAAGATAGGCTAGCGGGGTTGAATGAGCAGTTCTTC	CASSQDRLAGLNEQFF
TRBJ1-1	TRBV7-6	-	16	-	TGTGCCAGCAGCTTAGATAGGGAGCTAATGAACACTGAAGCTTTCTTT	CASSLDRELMNTEAFF
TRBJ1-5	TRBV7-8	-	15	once	TGTGCCAGCAGCTCCGAGTGGAGAGGCAATCAGCCCCAGCATTTT	CASSSEWRGNQPQHF
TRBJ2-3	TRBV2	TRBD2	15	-	TGTGCCAGCGGCAGGGGAACGGGGGGGCTGGATACGCAGTATTTT	CASGRGTGGLDTQYF
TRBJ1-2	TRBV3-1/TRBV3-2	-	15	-	TGTGCCAGCAGCCAACTACGAGCCTCTAACTATGGCTACACCTTC	CASSQLRASNYGYTF
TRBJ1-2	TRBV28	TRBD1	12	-	TGTGCCACCCGGGACAGCCGGAATGGCTACACCTTC	CATRDSRNGYTF
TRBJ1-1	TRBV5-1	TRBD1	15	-	TGCGCCAGCAGCTTGAGGACAGGGAAAAACACTGAAGCTTTCTTT	CASSLRTGKNTEAFF
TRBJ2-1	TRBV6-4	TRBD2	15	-	TGTGCCAGCAGTCCAAACGGGGGTAGCGGGGTAGAACAGTTCTTC	CASSPNGGSGVEQFF
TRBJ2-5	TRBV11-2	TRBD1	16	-	TGTGCCAGCAGCCCCCCAGACAGGGGGCGTGGGGAGACCCAGTACTTC	CASSPPDRGRGETQYF
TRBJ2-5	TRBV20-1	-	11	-	TGCAGTGCTCCCCCAGGAGAGACCCAGTACTTC	CSAPPGETQYF
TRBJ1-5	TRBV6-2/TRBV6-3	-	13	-	TGTGCCAGCAGTGGGGAGAGCAATCAGCCCCAGCATTTT	CASSGESNQPQHF
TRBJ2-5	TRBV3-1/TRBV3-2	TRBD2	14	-	TGTGCCAGCAGCTTCCTAGCGGGGTCAGAGACCCAGTACTTC	CASSFLAGSETQYF
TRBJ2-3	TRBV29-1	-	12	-	TGCAGCGTTGTCGGGGGACCAGATACGCAGTATTTT	CSVVGGPDTQYF
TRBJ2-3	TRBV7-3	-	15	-	TGTGCCAGCAGCTTACTGGGACACCTCACAGATACGCAGTATTTT	CASSLLGHLTDTQYF
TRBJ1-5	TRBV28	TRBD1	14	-	TGTGCCAGCTGGACAGGGGAGGGCAATCAGCCCCAGCATTTT	CASWTGEGNQPQHF
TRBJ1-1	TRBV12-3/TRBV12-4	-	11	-	TGTGCCAGCAGTAGAGCAGGGATAGCTTTCTTT	CASSRAGIAFF
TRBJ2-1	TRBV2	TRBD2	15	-	TGTGCCAGCAGGCGAACTAGCGGGGGGGCTAGGGAGCAGTTCTTC	CASRRTSGGAREQFF
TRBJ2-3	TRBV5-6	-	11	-	TGTGCCAGCGGAGGGCCGGTGGTTCAGTATTTT	CASGGPVVQYF
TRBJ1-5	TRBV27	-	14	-	TGTGCCAGCAGCCCTCCAGGGAGCAATCAGCCCCAGCATTTT	CASSPPGSNQPQHF
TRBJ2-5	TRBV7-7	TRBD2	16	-	TGTGCCAGCAGCGCCCGACTAGCGGGGGGGGAAGAGACCCAGTACTTC	CASSARLAGGEETQYF
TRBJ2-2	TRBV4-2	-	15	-	TGTGCCAGCAGCCAAGTGCGGGGGCGCACCGGGGAGCTGTTTTTT	CASSQVRGRTGELFF
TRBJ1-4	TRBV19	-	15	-	TGTGCCAGTAGTTCCTCCGGGACAACCGTCGGAAAACTGTTTTTT	CASSSSGTTVGKLFF
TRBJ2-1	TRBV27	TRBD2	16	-	TGTGCCAGCAGTCTCGGGGGGTCCTTCTCCTACAATGAGCAGTTCTTC	CASSLGGSFSYNEQFF
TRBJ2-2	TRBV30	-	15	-	TGTGCCTGGAGTGTACTAGAAGGGATGGGCGGGGAGCTGTTTTTT	CAWSVLEGMGGELFF
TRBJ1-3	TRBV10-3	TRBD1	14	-	TGTGCCATCTGGGACAGCCACTCTGGAAACACCATATATTTT	CAIWDSHSGNTIYF
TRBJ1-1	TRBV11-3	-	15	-	TGTGCCAGCAGCTGGACCCAAACAGGGAACACTGAAGCTTTCTTT	CASSWTQTGNTEAFF
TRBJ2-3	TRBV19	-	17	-	TGTGCCAGTAGTAAGGCTGGAGTTCTCTCGCCCACAGATACGCAGTATTTT	CASSKAGVLSPTDTQYF
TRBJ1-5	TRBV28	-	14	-	TGTGCCAGCCGGCGGGGGGGACTAGGTCAGCCCCAGCATTTT	CASRRGGLGQPQHF
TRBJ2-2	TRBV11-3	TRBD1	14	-	TGTGCCAGCAGCCCAGGACAGGGGGGCGGGGAGCTGTTTTTT	CASSPGQGGGELFF
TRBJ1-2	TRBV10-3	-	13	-	TGTGCCATCAGCCCCGACAGGATGGGTGGCTACACCTTC	CAISPDRMGGYTF
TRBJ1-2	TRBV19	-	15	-	TGTGCCAGTACCCCGAGGGCGGTCAAACTCTATGGCTACACCTTC	CASTPRAVKLYGYTF
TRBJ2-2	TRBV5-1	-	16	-	TGCGCCAGCAGCTTGGCCGCGGGCACGAACACCGGGGAGCTGTTTTTT	CASSLAAGTNTGELFF
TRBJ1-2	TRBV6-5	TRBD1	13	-	TGTGCCAGCAGCCGGGGACAGTCAGGAGGCTACACCTTC	CASSRGQSGGYTF
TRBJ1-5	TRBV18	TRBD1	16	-	TGTGCCAGCTCCCAGACAGGGCTAGGTACGATCTTGCCCCAGCATTTT	CASSQTGLGTILPQHF
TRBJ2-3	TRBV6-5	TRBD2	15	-	TGTGCCAGCAGCTACGGGCTAGCGGGCACAGATACGCAGTATTTT	CASSYGLAGTDTQYF
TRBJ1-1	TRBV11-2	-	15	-	TGTGCCAGCAGCTTAGGGAGGGGATTGATCACTGAAGCTTTCTTT	CASSLGRGLITEAFF
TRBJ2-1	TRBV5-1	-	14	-	TGCGCCAGCAGCTTGTCCGGGACAACCAATGAGCAGTTCTTC	CASSLSGTTNEQFF
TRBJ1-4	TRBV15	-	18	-	TGTGCCACCAGCAGAGATCGAGTGGGGAGTTCAACTAATGAAAAACTGTTTTTT	CATSRDRVGSSTNEKLFF
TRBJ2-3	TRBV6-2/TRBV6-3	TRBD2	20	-	TGTGCCAGCAGTCCCAGACTAGCGGGGGGGATCCTTCCCCTCACAGATACGCAGTATTTT	CASSPRLAGGILPLTDTQYF
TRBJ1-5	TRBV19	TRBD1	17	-	TGTGCCAGTCGTCAAGACCGGGACAGGGGAAGCAATCAGCCCCAGCATTTT	CASRQDRDRGSNQPQHF
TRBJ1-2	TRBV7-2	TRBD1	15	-	TGTGCCAGCAGCTTATACAGGGGGGGAAACTATGGCTACACCTTC	CASSLYRGGNYGYTF
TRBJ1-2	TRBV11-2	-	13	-	TGTGCCAGCAGCTTAGGACAGATCTATGGCTACACCTTC	CASSLGQIYGYTF
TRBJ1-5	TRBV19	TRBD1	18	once	TGTGCCAGTAGTCCTCACCGGTGGGGACAGGGCACTAATCAGCCCCAGCATTTT	CASSPHRWGQGTNQPQHF
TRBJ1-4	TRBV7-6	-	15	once	TGTGCCAGCAGCTTAAATCCAGGCTTAGGTGAAAAACTGTTTTTT	CASSLNPGLGEKLFF
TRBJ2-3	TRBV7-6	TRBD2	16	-	TGTGCCAGCAGCTTAGACGGGGGGGGCAGGGCAGATACGCAGTATTTT	CASSLDGGGRADTQYF